Listed below are T cell receptor beta chains from one sample, sequenced in a study of identical twins. MiXCR, run by TCRdb on the 5' RACE reads, gives a single entry per CDR3 protein. The sample has hundreds of thousands of distinct CDR3 sequences, roughly 18% seen once. These same records also appear under a second study, on T cells expressing NK-cell markers.

Sequencing was performed on PBMCs. All receptors derive from a woman under 30 in good health. Each CDR3 is given with its conserved first and last residue. A D gene is named only where the DNA matches it firmly. Only part of the rows carry a size: once, few, many, or a class if the clone is expanded.

d_call | j_call | clone_size | v_call | cdr3_nt | cdr3_aa
. | TRBJ2-5 | . | TRBV20-1 | TGCAGTGCTAGAGAGAGGGGAGAGACCCAGTACTTC | CSARERGETQYF
TRBD2 | TRBJ2-7 | . | TRBV7-2 | TGTGCCAGCAGCCTACAGGGCGCGGGGGGGCTCTACGAGCAGTACTTC | CASSLQGAGGLYEQYF
TRBD2 | TRBJ2-1 | few | TRBV7-8 | TGTGCCAGCAGTTCGATAGCGGGCACCTACAATGAGCAGTTCTTC | CASSSIAGTYNEQFF
. | TRBJ2-2 | . | TRBV15 | TGTGCCACCAGCACCGACTGGGGAGGAACCGGGGAGCTGTTTTTT | CATSTDWGGTGELFF
. | TRBJ2-3 | many | TRBV12-3/TRBV12-4 | TGTGCCAGCAGTACCCGCTGGACAGATACGCAGTATTTT | CASSTRWTDTQYF
. | TRBJ2-7 | . | TRBV5-1 | TGCGCCAGCAGCAAACCGGGACTCTCACCATTCGACGAGCAGTACTTC | CASSKPGLSPFDEQYF
. | TRBJ2-7 | many | TRBV20-1 | TGCAGTGCTAGAGGTCCGCAGGAGTACGAGCAGTACTTC | CSARGPQEYEQYF
. | TRBJ2-7 | . | TRBV3-1 | TGTGCCAGCAGCCAAGATGCCAGACTCTCCTACGAGCAGTACTTC | CASSQDARLSYEQYF
TRBD1 | TRBJ2-7 | few | TRBV12-3/TRBV12-4 | TGTGCCAGCAGCCTGGGACAGCGTGCGTTCTACGAGCAGTACTTC | CASSLGQRAFYEQYF
TRBD1 | TRBJ2-3 | few | TRBV5-1 | TGCGCCAGCAGCTTGTGGGGGACAGGTTCTAGCACAGATACGCAGTATTTT | CASSLWGTGSSTDTQYF
. | TRBJ1-6 | . | TRBV2 | TGTGCCACGGACTCAGAAAAAATGAGTTCACCCCTCCACTTT | CATDSEKMSSPLHF
. | TRBJ1-5 | . | TRBV7-2 | TGTGCCAGCAGCTTAAAGAAGGGTGCTCAGCCCCAGCATTTT | CASSLKKGAQPQHF
. | TRBJ2-7 | . | TRBV10-3 | TGTGCCATCAGCAAGTCCTACGAGCAGTACTTC | CAISKSYEQYF
TRBD2 | TRBJ2-2 | few | TRBV7-9 | TGTGCCAGCAGCCCAACGGGACTAGTTGGGCCCGGGGAGCTGTTTTTT | CASSPTGLVGPGELFF
TRBD1 | TRBJ1-2 | few | TRBV6-1 | TGTGCCAGCAGAAAACCCGGGACAGGGTTTGTGGGCTACACCTTC | CASRKPGTGFVGYTF
. | TRBJ2-5 | . | TRBV9 | TGTGCCAGCAGCGTAATGGAAAAAGAGACCCAGTACTTC | CASSVMEKETQYF
. | TRBJ2-7 | . | TRBV6-1 | TGTGCCAGTAAAATCAGGGACCTTCCCAACTTC | CASKIRDLPNF
TRBD2 | TRBJ2-1 | . | TRBV9 | TGTGCCAGCACCCGTAGCCTAGCGGGGTCTACCTACAATGAGCAGTTCTTC | CASTRSLAGSTYNEQFF
TRBD2 | TRBJ2-1 | few | TRBV12-5 | TGTGCTAGTGGTCGCACTAGCGGGGGTTACAATGAGCAGTTCTTC | CASGRTSGGYNEQFF
. | TRBJ2-1 | . | TRBV2 | TGTGCCAGCAGTCCCTCCGTTCGACTAGGGCAGTTCTTC | CASSPSVRLGQFF
. | TRBJ2-1 | . | TRBV7-2 | TGTGCCAGCAGCGGAGCATATTATACAGGGAAGAATGAGCAGTTCTTC | CASSGAYYTGKNEQFF
. | TRBJ2-1 | . | TRBV20-1 | TGCAGTGCTAGCGGGGACCCCGATGAGCAGTTCTTC | CSASGDPDEQFF
. | TRBJ1-2 | few | TRBV12-3/TRBV12-4 | TGTGCCAGCAGTTTAGCAGGGAAAAACTATGGCTACACCTTC | CASSLAGKNYGYTF
TRBD1 | TRBJ1-2 | many | TRBV7-9 | TGTGCCAGCAGCTTAATGGGACAGGGATATAGAGCCTACACCTTC | CASSLMGQGYRAYTF
TRBD1 | TRBJ1-4 | many | TRBV6-5 | TGTGCCAGCAGTTACTCAGGGGGCGAGGTTGAAAAACTGTTTTTT | CASSYSGGEVEKLFF
. | TRBJ2-1 | few | TRBV20-1 | TGCAGTGCTACCCTACTAGCTTTATCCCCTCATGAGCAGTTCTTC | CSATLLALSPHEQFF